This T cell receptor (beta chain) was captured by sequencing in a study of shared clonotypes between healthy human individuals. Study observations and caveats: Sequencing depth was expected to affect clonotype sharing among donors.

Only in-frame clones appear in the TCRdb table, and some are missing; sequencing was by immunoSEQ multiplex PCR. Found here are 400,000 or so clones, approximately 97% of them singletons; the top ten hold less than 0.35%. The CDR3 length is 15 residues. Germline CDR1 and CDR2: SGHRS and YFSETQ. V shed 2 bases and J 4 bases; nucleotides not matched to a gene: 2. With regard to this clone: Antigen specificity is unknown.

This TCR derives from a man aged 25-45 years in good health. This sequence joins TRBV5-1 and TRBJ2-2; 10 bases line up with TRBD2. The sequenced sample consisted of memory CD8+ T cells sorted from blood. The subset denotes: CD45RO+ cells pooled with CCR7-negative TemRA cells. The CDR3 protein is CASSFLAGGTGELFF. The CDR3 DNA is TGCGCCAGCAGCTTTTTAGCGGGAGGCACCGGGGAGCTGTTTTTT.